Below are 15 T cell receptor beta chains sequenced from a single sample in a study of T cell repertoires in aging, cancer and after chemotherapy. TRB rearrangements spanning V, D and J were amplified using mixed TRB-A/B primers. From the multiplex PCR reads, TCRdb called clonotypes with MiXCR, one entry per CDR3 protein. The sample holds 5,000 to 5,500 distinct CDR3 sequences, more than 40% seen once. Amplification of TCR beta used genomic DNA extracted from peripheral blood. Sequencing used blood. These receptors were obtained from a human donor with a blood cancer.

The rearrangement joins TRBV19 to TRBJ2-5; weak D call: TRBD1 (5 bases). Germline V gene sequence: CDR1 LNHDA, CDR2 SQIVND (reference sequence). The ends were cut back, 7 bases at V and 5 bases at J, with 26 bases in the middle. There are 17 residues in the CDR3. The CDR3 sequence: CASNIDTPRGEKETQYF. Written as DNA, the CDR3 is TGTGCCAGTAACATCGACACCCCAAGGGGCGAAAAGGAGACCCAGTACTTC.

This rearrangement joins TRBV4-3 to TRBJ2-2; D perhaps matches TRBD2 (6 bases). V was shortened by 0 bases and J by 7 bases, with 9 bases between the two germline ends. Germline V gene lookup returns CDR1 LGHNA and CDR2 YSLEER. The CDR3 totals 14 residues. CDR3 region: CASSQEVAVGELFF. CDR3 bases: TGCGCCAGCAGCCAAGAGGTAGCGGTCGGGGAGCTGTTTTTT.

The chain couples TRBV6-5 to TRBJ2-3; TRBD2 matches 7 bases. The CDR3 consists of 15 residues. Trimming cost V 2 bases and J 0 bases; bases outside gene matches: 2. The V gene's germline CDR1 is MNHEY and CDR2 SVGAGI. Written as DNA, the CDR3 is TGTGCCAGCAGTTACCGAGCGGGAAGCACAGATACGCAGTATTTT. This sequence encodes CASSYRAGSTDTQYF.

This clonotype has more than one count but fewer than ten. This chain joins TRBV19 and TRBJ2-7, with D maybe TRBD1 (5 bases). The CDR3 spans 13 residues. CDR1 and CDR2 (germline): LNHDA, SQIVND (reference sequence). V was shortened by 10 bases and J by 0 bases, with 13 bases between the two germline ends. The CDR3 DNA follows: TGTGCCACCCGGAAGGACAACTCCTACGAGCAGTACTTC. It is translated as CATRKDNSYEQYF.

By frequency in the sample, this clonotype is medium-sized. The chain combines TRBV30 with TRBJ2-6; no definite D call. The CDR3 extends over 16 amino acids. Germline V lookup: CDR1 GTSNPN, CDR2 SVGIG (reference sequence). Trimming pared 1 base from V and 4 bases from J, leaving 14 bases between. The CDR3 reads CAWSGSTGWGANVLTF. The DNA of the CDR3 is TGTGCCTGGAGTGGGTCCACCGGGTGGGGGGCCAACGTCCTGACTTTC.

The DNA of the CDR3 is TGTGCCAGCAGCTTATCGGGGGTAGCAGATACGCAGTATTTT. Encoded protein: CASSLSGVADTQYF. The rearrangement joins TRBV11-1 to TRBJ2-3; D may be TRBD2 (6 bases). Germline V gives CDR1 SGHAT, CDR2 FQDESV (reference sequence). V dropped 2 bases and J dropped 4 bases, with 10 bases sitting between them. CDR3 length equals 14 residues.

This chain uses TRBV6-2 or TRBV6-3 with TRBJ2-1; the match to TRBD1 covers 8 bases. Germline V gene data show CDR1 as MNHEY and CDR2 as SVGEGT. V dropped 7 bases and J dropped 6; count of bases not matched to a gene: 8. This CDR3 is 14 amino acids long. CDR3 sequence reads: CASISGGLGNEQFF. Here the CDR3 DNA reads TGTGCCAGCATATCAGGGGGCTTGGGCAATGAGCAGTTCTTC.

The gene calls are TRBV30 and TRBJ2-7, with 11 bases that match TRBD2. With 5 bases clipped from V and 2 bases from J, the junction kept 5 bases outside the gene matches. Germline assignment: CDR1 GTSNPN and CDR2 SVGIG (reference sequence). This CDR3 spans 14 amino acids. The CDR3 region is CAWCLAGGTYEQYF. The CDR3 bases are TGTGCCTGGTGTCTAGCGGGAGGCACCTACGAGCAGTACTTC. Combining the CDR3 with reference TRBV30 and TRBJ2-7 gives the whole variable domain SQTIHQWPATLVQPVGSPLSLECTVEGTSNPNLYWYRQAAGRGLQLLFYSVGIGQISSEVPQNLSASRPQDRQFILSSKKLLLSDSGFYLCAWCLAGGTYEQYFGPGTRLTVT.

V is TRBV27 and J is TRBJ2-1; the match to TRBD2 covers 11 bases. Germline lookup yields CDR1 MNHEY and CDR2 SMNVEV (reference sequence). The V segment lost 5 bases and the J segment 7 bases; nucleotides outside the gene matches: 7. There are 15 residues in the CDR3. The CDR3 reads CASSRDSGGVNEQFF. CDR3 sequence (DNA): TGTGCCAGCAGTCGAGATAGCGGGGGGGTGAATGAGCAGTTCTTC.

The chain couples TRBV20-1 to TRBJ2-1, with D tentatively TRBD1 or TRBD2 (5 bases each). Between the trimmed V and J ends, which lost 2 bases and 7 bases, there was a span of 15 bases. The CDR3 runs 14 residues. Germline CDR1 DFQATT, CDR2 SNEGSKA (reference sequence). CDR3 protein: CSARRGESGNEQFF. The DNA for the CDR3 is TGCAGTGCTAGAAGGGGAGAATCTGGTAATGAGCAGTTCTTC.

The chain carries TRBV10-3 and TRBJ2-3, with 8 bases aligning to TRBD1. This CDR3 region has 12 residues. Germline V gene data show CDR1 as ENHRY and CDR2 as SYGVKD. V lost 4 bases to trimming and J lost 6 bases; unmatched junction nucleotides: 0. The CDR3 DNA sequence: TGTGCCATCAGTGGACAGGGGGATACGCAGTATTTT. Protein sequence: CAISGQGDTQYF.

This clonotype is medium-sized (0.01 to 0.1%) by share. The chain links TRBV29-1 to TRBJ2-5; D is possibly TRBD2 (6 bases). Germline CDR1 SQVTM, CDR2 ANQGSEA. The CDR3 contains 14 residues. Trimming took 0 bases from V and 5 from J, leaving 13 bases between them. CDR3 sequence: CSVEDGGVGETQYF. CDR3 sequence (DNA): TGCAGCGTTGAAGATGGCGGGGTCGGGGAGACCCAGTACTTC.

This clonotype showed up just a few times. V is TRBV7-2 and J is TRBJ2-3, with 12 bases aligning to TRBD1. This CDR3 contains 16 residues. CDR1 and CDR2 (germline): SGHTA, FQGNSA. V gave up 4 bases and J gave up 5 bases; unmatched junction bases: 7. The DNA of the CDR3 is TGTGCCAGCAGCTGGGGCGGGACAGGGGGCAGAGATACGCAGTATTTT. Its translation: CASSWGGTGGRDTQYF.

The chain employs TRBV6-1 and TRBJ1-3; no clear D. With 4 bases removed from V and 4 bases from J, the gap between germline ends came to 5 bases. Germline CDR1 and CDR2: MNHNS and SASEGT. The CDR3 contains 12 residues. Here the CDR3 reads CASSVKGNTIYF. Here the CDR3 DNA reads TGTGCCAGCAGTGTTAAAGGAAACACCATATATTTT.

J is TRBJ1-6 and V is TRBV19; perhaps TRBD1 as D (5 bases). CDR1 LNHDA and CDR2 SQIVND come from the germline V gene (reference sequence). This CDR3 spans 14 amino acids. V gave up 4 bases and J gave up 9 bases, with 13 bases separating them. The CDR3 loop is CASSSREFGSPLHF. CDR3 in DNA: TGTGCCAGTAGTAGCAGGGAGTTCGGTTCACCCCTCCACTTT.